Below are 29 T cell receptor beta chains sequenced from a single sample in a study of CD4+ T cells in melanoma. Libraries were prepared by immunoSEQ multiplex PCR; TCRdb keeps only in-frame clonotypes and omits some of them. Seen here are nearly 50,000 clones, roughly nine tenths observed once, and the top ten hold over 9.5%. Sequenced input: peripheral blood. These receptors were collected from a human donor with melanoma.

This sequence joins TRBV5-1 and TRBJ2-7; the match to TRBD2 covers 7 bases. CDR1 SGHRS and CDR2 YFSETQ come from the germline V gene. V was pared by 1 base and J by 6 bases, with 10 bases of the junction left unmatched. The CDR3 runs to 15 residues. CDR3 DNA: TGCGCCAGCAGCTTGAGCCGGGGGGTAATGATCGAGCAGTACTTC. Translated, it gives CASSLSRGVMIEQYF.

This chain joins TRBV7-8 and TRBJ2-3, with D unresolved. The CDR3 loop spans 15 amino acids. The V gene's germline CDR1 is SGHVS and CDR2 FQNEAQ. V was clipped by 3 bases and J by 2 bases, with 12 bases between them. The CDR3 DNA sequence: TGTGCCAGCAGCTTTGGCAGCATCCACACAGATACGCAGTATTTT. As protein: CASSFGSIHTDTQYF.

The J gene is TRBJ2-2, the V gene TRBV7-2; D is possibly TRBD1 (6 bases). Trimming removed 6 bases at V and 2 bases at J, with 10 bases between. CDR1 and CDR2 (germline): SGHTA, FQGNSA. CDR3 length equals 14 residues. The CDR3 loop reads CASRWGHNTGELFF. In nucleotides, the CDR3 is TGTGCCAGCAGGTGGGGACACAACACCGGGGAGCTGTTTTTT. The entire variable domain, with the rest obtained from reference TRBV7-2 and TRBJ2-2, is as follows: GAGVSQSPSNKVTEKGKDVELRCDPISGHTALYWYRQSLGQGLEFLIYFQGNSAPDKSGLPSDRFSAERTGGSVSTLTIQRTQQEDSAVYLCASRWGHNTGELFFGEGSRLTVL.

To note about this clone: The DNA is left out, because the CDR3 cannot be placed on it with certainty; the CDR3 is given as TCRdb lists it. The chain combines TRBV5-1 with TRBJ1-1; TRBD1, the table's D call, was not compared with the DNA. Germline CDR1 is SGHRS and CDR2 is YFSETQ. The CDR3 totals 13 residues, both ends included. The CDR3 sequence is CASSLVWGQGSFF.

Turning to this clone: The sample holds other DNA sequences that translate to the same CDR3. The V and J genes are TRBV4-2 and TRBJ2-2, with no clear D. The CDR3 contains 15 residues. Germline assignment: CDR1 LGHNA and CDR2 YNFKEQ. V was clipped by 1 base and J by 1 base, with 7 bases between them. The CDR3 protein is CASSQALGNTGELFF. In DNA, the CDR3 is TGTGCCAGCAGCCAAGCCCTTGGGAACACCGGGGAGCTGTTTTTT.

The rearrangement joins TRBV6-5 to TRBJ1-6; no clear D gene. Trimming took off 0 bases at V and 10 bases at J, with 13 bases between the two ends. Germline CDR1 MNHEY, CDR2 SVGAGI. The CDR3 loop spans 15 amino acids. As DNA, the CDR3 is TGTGCCAGCAGTTACTCAGAGGGAATAAGGTCACCCCTCCACTTT. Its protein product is CASSYSEGIRSPLHF.

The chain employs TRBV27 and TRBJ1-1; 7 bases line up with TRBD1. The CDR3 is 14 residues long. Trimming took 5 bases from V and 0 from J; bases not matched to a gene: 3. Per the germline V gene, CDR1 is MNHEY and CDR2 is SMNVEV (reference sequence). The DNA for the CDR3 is TGTGCCAGCAGTCCCCAGGGGGTGAACACTGAAGCTTTCTTT. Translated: CASSPQGVNTEAFF.

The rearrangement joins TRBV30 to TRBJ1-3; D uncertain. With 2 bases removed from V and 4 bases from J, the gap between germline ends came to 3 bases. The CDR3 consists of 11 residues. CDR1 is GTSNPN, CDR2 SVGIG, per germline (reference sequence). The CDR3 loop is CAWSSGNTIYF. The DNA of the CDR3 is TGTGCCTGGAGTTCCGGAAACACCATATATTTT. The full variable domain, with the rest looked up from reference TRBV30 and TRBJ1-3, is SQTIHQWPATLVQPVGSPLSLECTVEGTSNPNLYWYRQAAGRGLQLLFYSVGIGQISSEVPQNLSASRPQDRQFILSSKKLLLSDSGFYLCAWSSGNTIYFGEGSWLTVV.

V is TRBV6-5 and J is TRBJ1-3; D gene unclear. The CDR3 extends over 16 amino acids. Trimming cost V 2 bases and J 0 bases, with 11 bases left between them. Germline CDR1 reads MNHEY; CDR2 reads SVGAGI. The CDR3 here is CASSYGEYSSGNTIYF. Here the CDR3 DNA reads TGTGCCAGCAGTTACGGAGAATACAGCTCTGGAAACACCATATATTTT.

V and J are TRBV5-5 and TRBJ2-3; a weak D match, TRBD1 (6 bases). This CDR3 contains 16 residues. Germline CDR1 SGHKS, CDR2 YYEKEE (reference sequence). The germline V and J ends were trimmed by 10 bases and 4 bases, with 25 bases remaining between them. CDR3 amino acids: CASSRPLGAQADTQYF. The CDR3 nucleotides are TGTGCCTCGAGCAGGCCATTGGGGGCCCAGGCAGATACGCAGTATTTT.

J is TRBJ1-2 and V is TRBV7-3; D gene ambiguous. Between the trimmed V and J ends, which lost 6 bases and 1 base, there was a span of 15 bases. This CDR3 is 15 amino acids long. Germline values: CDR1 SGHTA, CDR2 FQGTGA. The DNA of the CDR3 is TGTGCCAGCAGGCTCGGGCCGCACGATAACTATGGCTACACCTTC. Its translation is CASRLGPHDNYGYTF. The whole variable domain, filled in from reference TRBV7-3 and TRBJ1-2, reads GAGVSQTPSNKVTEKGKYVELRCDPISGHTALYWYRQSLGQGPEFLIYFQGTGAADDSGLPNDRFFAVRPEGSVSTLKIQRTERGDSAVYLCASRLGPHDNYGYTFGSGTRLTVV.

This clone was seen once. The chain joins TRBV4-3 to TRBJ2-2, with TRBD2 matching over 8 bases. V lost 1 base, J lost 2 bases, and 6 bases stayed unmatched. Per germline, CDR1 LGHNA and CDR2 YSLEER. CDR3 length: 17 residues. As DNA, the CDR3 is TGCGCCAGCAGCCAAGCCGGGAGGGGTAAAAACACCGGGGAGCTGTTTTTT. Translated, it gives CASSQAGRGKNTGELFF.

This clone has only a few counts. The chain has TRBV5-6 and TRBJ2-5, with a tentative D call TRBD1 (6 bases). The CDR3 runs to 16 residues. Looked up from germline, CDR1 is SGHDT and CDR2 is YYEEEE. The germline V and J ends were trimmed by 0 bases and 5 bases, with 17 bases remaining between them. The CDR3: CASSLGAGQWGETQYF. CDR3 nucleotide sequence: TGTGCCAGCAGCTTGGGGGCCGGACAGTGGGGGGAGACCCAGTACTTC.

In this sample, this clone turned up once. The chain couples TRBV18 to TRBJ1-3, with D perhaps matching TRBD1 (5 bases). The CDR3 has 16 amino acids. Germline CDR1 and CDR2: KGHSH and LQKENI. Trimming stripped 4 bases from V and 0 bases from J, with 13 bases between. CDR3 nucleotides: TGTGCCAGCTCACTACAGGACACCTCCTCTGGAAACACCATATATTTT. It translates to CASSLQDTSSGNTIYF.

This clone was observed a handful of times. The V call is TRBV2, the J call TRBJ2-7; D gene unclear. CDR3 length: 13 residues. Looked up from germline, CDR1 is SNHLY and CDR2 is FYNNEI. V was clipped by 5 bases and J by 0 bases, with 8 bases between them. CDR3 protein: CASSFESSYEQYF. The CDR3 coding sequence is TGTGCCAGCAGTTTTGAATCCTCCTACGAGCAGTACTTC.

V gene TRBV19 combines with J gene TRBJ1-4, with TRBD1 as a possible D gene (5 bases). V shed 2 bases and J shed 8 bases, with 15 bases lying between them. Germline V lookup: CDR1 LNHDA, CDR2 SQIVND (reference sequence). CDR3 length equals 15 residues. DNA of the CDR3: TGTGCCAGTAGTATACAGGGAACAGGAACCGAAAAACTGTTTTTT. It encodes CASSIQGTGTEKLFF.

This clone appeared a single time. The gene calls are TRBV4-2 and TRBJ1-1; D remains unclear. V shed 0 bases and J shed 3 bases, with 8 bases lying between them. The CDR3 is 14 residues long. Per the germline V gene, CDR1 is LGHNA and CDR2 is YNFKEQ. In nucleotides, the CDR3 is TGTGCCAGCAGCCAAGATTGGCCGTACACTGAAGCTTTCTTT. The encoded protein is CASSQDWPYTEAFF.

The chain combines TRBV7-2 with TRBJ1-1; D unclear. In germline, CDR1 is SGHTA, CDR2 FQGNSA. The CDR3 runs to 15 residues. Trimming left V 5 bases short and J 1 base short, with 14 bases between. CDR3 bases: TGTGCCAGCAGCACAACGAGGGCAGGGAACACTGAAGCTTTCTTT. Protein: CASSTTRAGNTEAFF.

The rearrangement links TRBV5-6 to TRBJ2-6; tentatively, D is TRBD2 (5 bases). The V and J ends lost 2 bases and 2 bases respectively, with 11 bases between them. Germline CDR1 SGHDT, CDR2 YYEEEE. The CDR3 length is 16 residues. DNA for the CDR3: TGTGCCAGCAGCTTACCCGGGAACACTGGGGCCAACGTCCTGACTTTC. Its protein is CASSLPGNTGANVLTF.

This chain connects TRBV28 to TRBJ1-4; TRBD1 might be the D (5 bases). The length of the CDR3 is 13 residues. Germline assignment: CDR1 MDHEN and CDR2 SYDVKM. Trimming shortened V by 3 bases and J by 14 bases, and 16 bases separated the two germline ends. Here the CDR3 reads CASSFGQGFGLFF. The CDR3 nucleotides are TGTGCCAGCAGTTTTGGGCAGGGTTTTGGTCTGTTTTTT.

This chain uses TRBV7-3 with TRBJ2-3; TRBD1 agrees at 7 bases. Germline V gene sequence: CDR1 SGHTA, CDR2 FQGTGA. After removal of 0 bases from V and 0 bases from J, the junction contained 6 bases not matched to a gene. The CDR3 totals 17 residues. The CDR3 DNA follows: TGTGCCAGCAGCTTAACCCCGGGGACAGCTAGCACAGATACGCAGTATTTT. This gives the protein CASSLTPGTASTDTQYF.

CDR3 residues: CASSGKTDSGNTIYF. The CDR3 DNA reads as TGTGCCAGCAGCGGTAAGACGGACTCTGGAAACACCATATATTTT. The chain joins TRBV9 to TRBJ1-3; D ambiguous. CDR1 is SGDLS, CDR2 YYNGEE, per germline. The CDR3 has 15 residues. Trimming took 3 bases from V and 0 from J, leaving 10 bases between them.

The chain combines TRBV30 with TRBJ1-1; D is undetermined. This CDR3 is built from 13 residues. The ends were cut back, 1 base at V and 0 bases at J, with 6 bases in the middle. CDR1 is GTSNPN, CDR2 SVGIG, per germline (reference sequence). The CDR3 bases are TGTGCCTGGAGTGGGCAGATGAACACTGAAGCTTTCTTT. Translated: CAWSGQMNTEAFF.

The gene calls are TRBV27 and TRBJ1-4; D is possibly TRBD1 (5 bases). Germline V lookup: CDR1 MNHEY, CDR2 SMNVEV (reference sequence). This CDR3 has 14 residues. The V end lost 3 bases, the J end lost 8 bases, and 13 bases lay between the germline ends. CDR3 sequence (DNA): TGTGCCAGCAGTTTGCAGGGAGTTGACGAAAAACTGTTTTTT. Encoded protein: CASSLQGVDEKLFF. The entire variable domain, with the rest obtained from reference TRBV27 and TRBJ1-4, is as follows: EAQVTQNPRYLITVTGKKLTVTCSQNMNHEYMSWYRQDPGLGLRQIYYSMNVEVTDKGDVPEGYKVSRKEKRNFPLILESPSPNQTSLYFCASSLQGVDEKLFFGSGTQLSVL.

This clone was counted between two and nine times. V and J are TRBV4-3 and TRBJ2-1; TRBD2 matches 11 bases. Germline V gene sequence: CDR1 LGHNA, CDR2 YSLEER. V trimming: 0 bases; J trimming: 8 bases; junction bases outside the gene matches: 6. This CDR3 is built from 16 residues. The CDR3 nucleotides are TGCGCCAGCAGCCAAGATAAACTAGCGGGGGTTGATGAGCAGTTCTTC. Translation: CASSQDKLAGVDEQFF.

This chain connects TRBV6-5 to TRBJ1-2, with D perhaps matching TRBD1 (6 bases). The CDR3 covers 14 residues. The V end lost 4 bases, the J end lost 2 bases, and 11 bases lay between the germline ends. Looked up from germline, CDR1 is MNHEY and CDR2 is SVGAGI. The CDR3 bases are TGTGCCAGCAGTTTTGGGGGGCAGAACTATGGCTACACCTTC. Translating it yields CASSFGGQNYGYTF.

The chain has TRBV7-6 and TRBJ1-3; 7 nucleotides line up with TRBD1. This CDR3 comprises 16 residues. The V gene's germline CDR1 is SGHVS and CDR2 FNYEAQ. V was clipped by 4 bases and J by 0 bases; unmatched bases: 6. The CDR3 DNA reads TGTGCCAGCAGCTGGGGGGGACAGTTCTCTGGAAACACCATATATTTT. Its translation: CASSWGGQFSGNTIYF.

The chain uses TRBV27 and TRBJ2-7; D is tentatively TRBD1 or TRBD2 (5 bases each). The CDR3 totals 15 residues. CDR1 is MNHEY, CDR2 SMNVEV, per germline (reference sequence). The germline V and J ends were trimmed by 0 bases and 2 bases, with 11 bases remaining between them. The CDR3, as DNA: TGTGCCAGCAGTTTATCGAGGGCAGGGCCCTACGAGCAGTACTTC. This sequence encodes CASSLSRAGPYEQYF.

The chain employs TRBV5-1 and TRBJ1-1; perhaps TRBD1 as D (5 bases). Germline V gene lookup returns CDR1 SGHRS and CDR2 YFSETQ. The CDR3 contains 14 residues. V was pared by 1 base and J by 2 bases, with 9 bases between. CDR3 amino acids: CASSLLRVNTEAFF. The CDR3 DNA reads TGCGCCAGCAGCTTGCTCAGGGTAAACACTGAAGCTTTCTTT.